This is a list of T cell receptor beta chains from one sample in a study of cytotoxic CD8 clonotypes in ibrutinib-treated CLL. The protocol was immunoSEQ multiplex PCR, while the TCRdb copy is restricted to in-frame clones and leaves out a portion. The table has 150,000 to 200,000 clones, roughly four fifths seen once. Specimen: PBMCs, collected after 12 months of ibrutinib treatment. The receptor set was obtained from a human donor with chronic lymphocytic leukemia. The CDR3 runs from the conserved cysteine through the conserved F or W. D genes are given only for firm matches. Clone size, where shown, is once, few, many, or a class for clones that have expanded.

clone_size,j_call,v_call,d_call,cdr3_nt,cdr3_aa
.,TRBJ2-5,TRBV5-6,.,TGTGCCAGCAGCTTGGGGAGTAGCATTGCAGAGACCCAGTACTTC,CASSLGSSIAETQYF
.,TRBJ2-7,TRBV7-3,TRBD2,TGTGCCAGCAGCCAATCTAGCGGGGGGAGGTACGAGCAGTACTTC,CASSQSSGGRYEQYF
.,TRBJ2-5,TRBV5-1,.,TGCGCCAGCAGCTCCCAAGAGACCCAGTACTTC,CASSSQETQYF
.,TRBJ1-4,TRBV18,.,TGTGCCAGCTCACCAGGCGCAACTAATGAAAAACTGTTTTTT,CASSPGATNEKLFF
.,TRBJ2-5,TRBV7-3,TRBD2,TGTGCCAGCAGCTCCGGTAGGGGCGGGGGTGAGCGAGAGACCCAGTACTTC,CASSSGRGGGERETQYF
.,TRBJ2-1,TRBV18,.,TGTGCCAGCTCACAGGAGCGAAATGAGCAGTTCTTC,CASSQERNEQFF
.,TRBJ2-5,TRBV4-3,.,TGCGCCAGCAGCCAATTTCGGACAGACCCCACGAGAGAGACCCAGTACTTC,CASSQFRTDPTRETQYF
many,TRBJ2-3,TRBV7-9,.,TGTGCCAGCAGCCGAGACGGTCGCACAGATACGCAGTATTTT,CASSRDGRTDTQYF
.,TRBJ2-5,TRBV25-1,.,TGTGCCAGCAGTGAACCAGCTAGAGAGACCCAGTACTTC,CASSEPARETQYF
.,TRBJ1-5,TRBV28,.,TGTGCCAGCAGTCTCGGGGGAAAGGGTCAGCCCCAGCATTTT,CASSLGGKGQPQHF
.,TRBJ1-3,TRBV5-5,.,TGTGCCAGCAGCTACCGGACGGCGAGCTCTGGAAACACCATATATTTT,CASSYRTASSGNTIYF
few,TRBJ1-1,TRBV14,.,TGTGCCAGCAGCCAAGTTGAAGGGGTAGGAGCTTTCTTT,CASSQVEGVGAFF
.,TRBJ2-3,TRBV7-2,.,TGTGCCAGCAGATTAAGTAGCGGAACAGATACGCAGTATTTT,CASRLSSGTDTQYF
once,TRBJ2-1,TRBV5-1,.,TGCGCCAGCAGCTTTGGTGGGGGCGAACCCTACAATGAGCAGTTCTTC,CASSFGGGEPYNEQFF
few,TRBJ2-3,TRBV28,.,TGTGCCAGCAAGGGGGGGGGAAGCACAGATACGCAGTATTTT,CASKGGGSTDTQYF
.,TRBJ2-6,TRBV27,.,TGTGCCAGCCCTTCTTACTCTGGGGCCAACGTCCTGACTTTC,CASPSYSGANVLTF
.,TRBJ2-3,TRBV6-5,.,TGTGCCAGCAGTTATTCGGTGAGCACAGATACGCAGTATTTT,CASSYSVSTDTQYF
.,TRBJ1-3,TRBV28,.,TGTGCCAGCAGTTCGGGCGGGGCCGGTGCTGGAAACACCATATATTTT,CASSSGGAGAGNTIYF
.,TRBJ1-1,TRBV5-1,.,TGCGCCAGCAGCTTACAGGAGAACACTGAAGCTTTCTTT,CASSLQENTEAFF
.,TRBJ2-1,TRBV6-5,TRBD2,TGTGCCAGCAGTTATGGGACTAGCGGGCGCAATGAGCAGTTCTTC,CASSYGTSGRNEQFF
.,TRBJ2-2,TRBV9,.,TGTGCCAGCACTAGCGACACCGGGGAGCTGTTTTTT,CASTSDTGELFF
.,TRBJ2-7,TRBV5-4,TRBD1,TGTGCCAGCAGCTTGGGCATGAGACAGGGGGCTTACGAGCAGTACTTC,CASSLGMRQGAYEQYF
.,TRBJ1-2,TRBV2,.,TGTGCCAGCAGTGAAGGGACACCCCGGGGCTATGGCTACACCTTC,CASSEGTPRGYGYTF
.,TRBJ2-3,TRBV5-1,.,TGCGCCAGCAGCTTAGGGACTGCAGGGAATACGCAGTATTTT,CASSLGTAGNTQYF
.,TRBJ2-1,TRBV19,TRBD2,TGTGCCAGCAGGACTAGCGGGAGGACCGGCCGGGGTGAGCAGTTCTTC,CASRTSGRTGRGEQFF
.,TRBJ1-3,TRBV25-1,.,TGTGCCAGCAGTGAATGGACGGTCGGAAACACCATATATTTT,CASSEWTVGNTIYF
.,TRBJ1-2,TRBV6-5,TRBD1,TGTGCCAGCAGTTCGAGGCTCGACAGGGTTAGTGGCTACACCTTC,CASSSRLDRVSGYTF
.,TRBJ2-7,TRBV7-9,.,TGTGCCAGCAGCCCGGGTGGAAGGGGGTCCCACGAGCAGTACTTC,CASSPGGRGSHEQYF
.,TRBJ2-5,TRBV7-8,.,TGTGCCAGCAGCCAGGGGACAATCCAAGAGACCCAGTACTTC,CASSQGTIQETQYF
.,TRBJ1-2,TRBV19,.,TGTGCCACGGGGGCAGGCTATGGCTACACCTTC,CATGAGYGYTF
.,TRBJ2-5,TRBV4-2,.,TGTGCCAGCAGCCAAGATTTTGGGGCCCAGTACTTC,CASSQDFGAQYF
.,TRBJ2-6,TRBV11-2,.,TGTGCCAGCAGCGCAGGACTATCCAACGTCCTGACTTTC,CASSAGLSNVLTF
once,TRBJ2-2,TRBV7-2,TRBD2,TGTGCCAGCAGCCCCTTAGCGGGAGTTACCGGGGAGCTGTTTTTT,CASSPLAGVTGELFF
.,TRBJ1-5,TRBV2,.,TGTGCCAGCAGACAGGTCAGGAATCAGCCCCAGCATTTT,CASRQVRNQPQHF
.,TRBJ2-7,TRBV7-8,.,TGTGCCAGCAGCCCATATCGGTTCGCCTACGCCCAGGAGGGGTACGAGCAGTACTTC,CASSPYRFAYAQEGYEQYF
.,TRBJ1-1,TRBV27,TRBD1,TGTGCCAGCAGTCCCAGGGGGCTAGCTGAAGCTTTCTTT,CASSPRGLAEAFF
.,TRBJ1-2,TRBV27,.,TGTGCCAGCAGTTTACTAGGATTGCAATACACCTTC,CASSLLGLQYTF
.,TRBJ2-5,TRBV19,TRBD2,TGTGCATCCAGACGGACTAGCGGGTTCCTAGGGACCCAGTACTTC,CASRRTSGFLGTQYF
.,TRBJ1-4,TRBV5-1,.,TGCGCCAGCAGCTTGGTAGGGACCAAAACTAATGAAAAACTGTTTTTT,CASSLVGTKTNEKLFF
.,TRBJ2-1,TRBV6-4,TRBD2,TGTGCCAGCAGCGCTAGCGGGGGGACCTCCTACAATGAGCAGTTCTTC,CASSASGGTSYNEQFF
few,TRBJ1-2,TRBV28,TRBD1,TGTGCCAGCAGTTCAATAGACCAGGGGGCAGGTGGCTACACCTTC,CASSSIDQGAGGYTF
.,TRBJ2-6,TRBV9,.,TGTGCCAGCAGCGTGGAGGGCTCTGGGGCCAACGTCCTGACTTTC,CASSVEGSGANVLTF
.,TRBJ2-7,TRBV30,TRBD2,TGTGCCTGGAGTGGTACCGGGGGGTTTTCCTACGAGCAGTACTTC,CAWSGTGGFSYEQYF
.,TRBJ1-5,TRBV19,.,TGTGCCAGTAGTACTAGACAGAATAGCAATCAGCCCCAGCATTTT,CASSTRQNSNQPQHF
.,TRBJ2-7,TRBV7-8,.,TGTGCCAGCAGCCGCCGACAGGATCGCTCCTACGAGCAGTACTTC,CASSRRQDRSYEQYF
.,TRBJ1-5,TRBV19,.,TGTGCCAGTAGTACCGGCCGGACAGCCGGAAATCAGCCCCAGCATTTT,CASSTGRTAGNQPQHF
few,TRBJ1-2,TRBV27,.,TGTGCCAGCAGCCGAACCGGGACAATTGGCTACACCTTC,CASSRTGTIGYTF
.,TRBJ1-2,TRBV10-3,.,TGTGCCATCAGTGGAGGGAGGGGCAACTATGGCTACACCTTC,CAISGGRGNYGYTF
.,TRBJ1-5,TRBV27,.,TGTGCCAGCACCCACTGGCCCTTTAATCAGCCCCAGCATTTT,CASTHWPFNQPQHF
.,TRBJ1-1,TRBV11-2,.,TGTGCCAGCAGCTACCGGGGGGCGAACACTGAAGCTTTCTTT,CASSYRGANTEAFF
.,TRBJ1-2,TRBV19,TRBD1,TGTGCCAGTAGTGCCCGGGACAGGCGAGGGGGCTACACCTTC,CASSARDRRGGYTF
.,TRBJ2-5,TRBV2,TRBD2,TGTGCCAGCACCGGTGCGCCGGGACTAGCGGGGGGAACGTCCGCAGAGACCCAGTACTTC,CASTGAPGLAGGTSAETQYF
few,TRBJ1-2,TRBV21-1,.,TGTGCCAGCAGCAAACGGGACAGGGATAACTATGGCTACACCTTC,CASSKRDRDNYGYTF